Detailed here is one T cell receptor beta chain. What this receptor recognizes is not known. No qualities accompany the bases; no much larger clone lies one base away. This specimen belongs to a study of blood T cell repertoires in COVID-19 (dated by TCRdb to the early 2020s). With regard to the full study: Collaborator samples came from the United States, Italy and Spain and covered acute and convalescent phases of COVID-19. The repertoires were made available in a free public database intended to serve as a resource for research on the immune response to SARS-CoV-2. The dataset comprised deeply sampled blood TCRbeta repertoires from subjects exposed to, actively infected with, or recovered from COVID-19. HLA class I and class II types, where available, came from metadata supplied by the sample provider rather than from assay-based typing. The prospective study material was composed of cDNA or gDNA derived from T cells, B-cell-depleted T cells, or PBMCs. Samples came from the ongoing ImmuneRACE study (first 160 participants) plus 1,254 subjects from 6 global collaborators. A de-identified subject ID, COVID-19 status, age in years and sex were almost always included in the sample metadata.

CDR1 and CDR2, per the germline V gene, are MNHEY and SVGAGI. The CDR3 covers 15 residues, taking in both the cysteine and the phenylalanine. Here the CDR3 DNA is all that survives: 45 bases in frame from base 1. V is pared back by 4 bases and J by 0 bases, with 10 bases lying between the germline termini. Results and caveats for the whole study, not just this receptor: How much clinical and demographic metadata was included differed by source and by participant, and the metadata was provided uncurated.

The collaborating institutions used their own protocols to collect whole blood in K2EDTA tubes. Collaborator samples were shipped for TCRbeta analysis as frozen whole blood, isolated PBMCs, or DNA extracted from either sample type. TCRbeta CDR3 regions were amplified from genomic DNA using the immunoSEQ Assay, a bias-controlled multiplex PCR. Per the original workflow: The number of nucleated cells in each sample was estimated by amplification of reference gene primers within the assay. To quantify the absolute abundance of each unique TCRbeta CDR3 rearrangement, sequence reads were collapsed and filtered. For each sample, productive Simpson clonality was calculated as the square root of Simpson's diversity index across productive rearrangements. TCRdb obtained this table from immuneACCESS and retained in-frame rearrangements with V and J assigned. These tables miss some clones; where compared with another copy, unresolved V genes account for less than half of the shortfall, and the remainder is unexplained. The V and J calls and clone size come from that table; D and trimming were worked out from the DNA. Here the sample has 65,000 or so clones; more than 75% occur a single time. About 0.8% of the sample lies in the top ten.

The sequencing input was peripheral blood. This sequence uses TRBV6-5 and TRBJ2-1, with a weak D call of TRBD2 (7 bases match). The clonotype originates from a woman between 70 and 85 years old with acute or convalescent COVID-19. The sequenced DNA is TGTGCCAGCAGTTGGGGGGGCAGCTCCTACAATGAGCAGTTCTTC. It specifies CASSWGGSSYNEQFF.